The clone carrying this TCR beta chain was seen a few times. TCRdb reprocessed the 5' RACE reads via MiXCR and lists one record per CDR3 protein. The data contain 50,000 to 65,000 distinct CDR3 sequences, around 26% of them singletons. Between the trimmed V and J ends, which lost 1 base and 0 bases, there was a span of 7 bases. CDR1 and CDR2 (germline): SGHDT, YYEEEE. The CDR3 sequence is 14 residues long. The V gene is TRBV5-6, the J gene TRBJ2-5; D remains ambiguous. The material sequenced was tumor-infiltrating memory CD4+ T cells sorted from the breast tumor. As to subset: memory CD4+ T cells, CD4+CD45RO+CD25-. The sequence came from a female donor with breast cancer. The chain's CDR3 is CASSLNGNQETQYF. The DNA for the CDR3 is TGTGCCAGCAGCTTGAACGGAAACCAAGAGACCCAGTACTTC.